The entry that follows covers one T cell receptor (beta chain) sequence. Its antigen is as yet unknown. This may arise from a read error, as a much more abundant clone is one base away. This entry belongs to a study of T cells in Graves' hyperthyroidism and ophthalmopathy. Notes on the study in general: Appearing also in blood were most of the thyroid clonotypes expanded above 0.001.

Thyroid ultrasound and orbital computed tomography, with clinical symptoms and serum thyroxine and TRAb, informed diagnoses. Amplified TCR beta CDR3 regions derived from RNA transcripts. HTBI primers were used for first-round RT-PCR of the TCR CDR3. TCRdb redid the calling of the multiplex PCR reads with MiXCR, one entry per CDR3 protein. The sample consists of under 350,000 distinct CDR3 sequences, approximately 13% of them appearing once. This CDR3 contains 13 residues. The germline gives CDR1 SQVTM, CDR2 ANQGSEA. Specimen: blood. The sequence came from a woman between 40 and 55 years old with Graves' ophthalmopathy. The chain carries TRBV29-1 and TRBJ1-2; D is unresolved. The CDR3 DNA is TGCAGCGTTGATTGGGGTCGTAACTATGGCTACGCCTTC. Its protein product is CSVDWGRNYGYAF.